This TCR beta chain appears in the sequencing data of a study of identical twins. TCRdb re-called the 5' RACE reads with MiXCR, one entry per CDR3 protein. The sample lists about 250,000 distinct CDR3 sequences, around an eighth occurring once. The table lists this clonotype with a few counts. The antigen is not known. Germline assignment: CDR1 DFQATT and CDR2 SNEGSKA (reference sequence). This CDR3 has 16 amino acids. Trimming removed 5 bases at V and 2 bases at J, with 20 bases between. Healthy Caucasians made up all donors. Whole-study results and caveats: Twins showed weaker excess sharing in their beta out-of-frame sequences. Invariant MAIT and iNKT cells could partly confound zero-insertion analyses. Conclusions leaned on cross-sectional statistical analysis and did not track the same donors over time.

The chain employs TRBV20-1 and TRBJ2-3; D assignment may be TRBD1 or TRBD2 (7 bases each). The sample comprised memory (CD45RO+) T cells sorted from blood. The origin of this receptor is a woman aged 18-29 years in good health. CDR3 amino acids: CSASLRGGGHTDTQYF. The CDR3 region has the DNA TGCAGTGCTTCTCTCAGGGGGGGAGGCCACACAGATACGCAGTATTTT.